This T cell receptor beta chain was captured by sequencing in a study of cytomegalovirus exposure and HLA in healthy donors (dated by TCRdb to 2016 to 2017). Concerning the study at large: In an earlier analysis of around 540 of the donors, approximately 300 Gb of sequence data and 90 million to 120 million unique TCR beta sequences from roughly 200 million T cells were reported. An early release covering around 630 HLA-typed donors comprised 250 to 350 gigabases of sequencing data and around 80 million unique TCR sequences. Among the approximately 430 genotyped donors, approximately 82% belonged to the genetic ancestry cluster associated with self-reported Caucasian donors. The study aimed to test whether signatures of past pathogen exposure could be identified by cataloging public T cell receptors. The study profiled the T cell repertoires of hundreds of subjects by immunosequencing and related them to cytomegalovirus serostatus. Along with the approximately 700-subject first cohort, a separate validation cohort of more than 90 different subjects was used. To predict cytomegalovirus infection status, the study combined high-throughput TCR immunosequencing, statistical association of individual TCRs with disease status, and machine learning. In a later analysis, previously published TCR beta repertoires from 600 to 850 donors were re-analyzed and high-resolution HLA genotyping was added so that TCR occurrence patterns could be studied. Rather than drawing on any new phenotypic data, the later analysis identified candidate immune exposures from TCR beta sequences and the way those sequences occurred across donors. To decide whether each TCR beta V gene segment behaved as functional or pseudogenic, an earlier analysis of some 600 of the donors relied on high-throughput TCR beta sequencing. Donor age, sex, ethnicity and CMV serostatus were compiled alongside the repertoire data. A later genetic analysis took genome-wide SNP genotypes for about 55% of the 666 donors and used that subset as a discovery cohort. Every repertoire in the discovery cohort had been generated on one and the same sequencing platform. HLA typing covered class I and class II loci at four-digit resolution. The number of donors typed differed by locus, with about 629-630 for A, B, C, DRB1 and DQB1, around 500 for DQA1, over 600 for DPA1, and around 450 for DPB1. Because of strong linkage in the cohort, roughly five DR-DQ haplotypes were treated as single units for association and clustering. On average, roughly 250,000 unique TCR beta nucleotide sequences were sequenced per donor among 350 to 400 genotyped donors of the cohort, with about 19% of those sequences being non-productive. Here is what the overall study found, with its caveats: In a later analysis, HLA-associated TCR beta chains showed more clonal expansion and lower generation probabilities than non-associated chains that were equally common. A further reported finding was that TCR beta sequences accurately predicted the HLA-A and HLA-B alleles for most subjects in the first cohort. Across donors, most TCR sequences were observed very rarely, whereas some public TCRs were present in many individuals. A later analysis associated approximately 17,000 TCR beta sequences with specific HLA alleles at a false discovery rate of 0.05. When HLA alleles, especially DR and DQ, strongly co-occurred, attributing TCR associations to individual alleles was difficult. The presence/absence analyses assumed that sequencing depth was roughly uniform across donors, and that assumption may not be true. Because some donors lacked HLA typing at each locus, the association tests relied only on the typed subset. A later genetic analysis reported fewer N-insertions in productive TCRs among donors in an Asian-associated ancestry cluster than the roughly 650-donor mean. CMV serostatus was the only immune exposure information available for the cohort. In a later analysis, TCR association rates were found to vary across HLA loci, with the most associated TCRs seen for DRB1 alleles and the fewest for HLA-C alleles. The earlier analysis of 587 of the donors excluded roughly 17 rarely observed V segments, including chromosome 9 orphons, because counts were too low. The authors suggested that the approach could potentially be extended to other disease states and immunological phenotypes. A few of the identified cytomegalovirus-associated TCR beta chains were confirmed in vitro to be specific for cytomegalovirus antigens. In both the original and validation cohorts, the classifier was reported to diagnose cytomegalovirus status with high specificity and sensitivity. In a later analysis, most CMV-associated TCR beta chains were found to appear HLA-restricted, with HLA associations seemingly driven largely by CMV exposure. The 87-base-pair reads could not distinguish some IMGT-functional V segments, including TRBV6-2 and TRBV6-3, so those segments were excluded. In an earlier analysis of some 640 of the donors, most TCR beta V segments were observed in productive rearrangements about 90% or about 30% of the time, broadly matching IMGT annotations. Linkage disequilibrium might explain the correlated functional status among segregating V segments, but an unknown experimental factor could not be excluded. A later analysis reported that several top co-occurrence clusters appeared linked to parvovirus B19, influenza, CMV and Epstein-Barr virus. A cluster of highly shared sequence variants was judged likely to be a technical artifact of the sequencing pipeline. V-gene and J-gene trimming of TCR beta chains was associated with a missense DCLRE1C variant in a later genetic analysis, and the association was replicated in an independent cohort. In this cohort, only TCR beta chains were sequenced, and detectable features were limited by the absence of alpha or paired-chain data. The study gave a list of 150 to 200 TCR beta chains associated with cytomegalovirus.

Library creation used the immunoSEQ multiplex PCR assay. For the multiplex PCR, a mixture combining 60 forward primers for TCR Vbeta segments and 13 reverse primers for TCR Jbeta segments was used. The CDR3 region of rearranged TCR beta genes was amplified from genomic DNA by a multiplex PCR assay. On the Illumina HiSeq System, the amplified TCR beta libraries were sequenced as 87-base-pair reads. For the original study's pipeline: In a later analysis, some 80 million unique TCR beta chains were counted across the 650 to 750 repertoires, and around 11 million of these chains were shared by at least two donors. To remove PCR and sequencing errors, raw reads were error-corrected and collapsed into unique sequences using a nearest-neighbor algorithm that merged closely related sequences. V, D and J gene segments were assigned by aligning CDR3 sequences to IMGT reference sequences. For a sequence to be retained, a match of at least six nucleotides was required to both a V gene segment and a J gene segment. Rearrangements were called productive when the CDR3 lacked stop codons and stayed in frame with V and J; all others were non-productive. CDR3 was defined according to IMGT convention as the region running from the second conserved V-encoded cysteine to the conserved J-encoded phenylalanine. Sequences without an unambiguous match to a single V gene segment were excluded from the earlier analysis of a few hundred of the donors. An earlier analysis of some 500 of the donors classified V segments as functional when productive rearrangements were above 56.7% and as segregating when the standard deviation between donors was above 5%. To diagnose cytomegalovirus status from the catalog of TCR beta chain sequences, a statistical classification framework was built. In a later analysis, TCR nucleotide sequences were compared against IMGT/GENE-DB human TR gene sequences so that V and J genes could be assigned. In a later analysis, CDR3 sequences and most-parsimonious VDJ recombination scenarios were assigned using the TCRdist pipeline. In a later analysis, every TCR beta chain was defined by the combination of its CDR3 amino acid sequence and its V-gene family, and reads without a unique V-gene family were dropped. As a way to deal with suspected cross-contamination and a sequencing artifact, a later analysis dropped approximately 570 nucleotide sequences that were highly shared and had low generation probability. For each public chain, a later analysis derived a clonal expansion index from normalized ranks of inferred template counts within each repertoire. Generation probabilities in a later analysis came from a VDJ recombination model fitted to out-of-frame rearrangements, and those results were checked against IGoR. In a later analysis, hypergeometric tests were used to score TCR-TCR, TCR-HLA and TCR-CMV co-occurrence, with a repertoire-size bias correction applied to TCR pairs. To estimate false discovery rates, a later analysis permuted the HLA or CMV assignments 20 times. In a later analysis, co-occurring TCRs were grouped using DBSCAN, with TCRdist sequence similarity added in when clustering inside HLA-allele-positive subsets. Co-occurrence clustering excluded repertoires with fewer than 30,000 or more than 120,000 public chains, plus five with anomalous nucleotide sharing. TCRdb's version of the immuneACCESS table is confined to in-frame rearrangements and falls short of the full clone set. An unresolved V gene accounts for under half of the shortfall where checked; the remainder is of unknown origin. Clone size and the V and J calls come from that table; the DNA yielded D and trimming. The sample includes under 200,000 clones, with roughly 80% observed a single time. The ten largest clonotypes hold 1.7% of the sample.

For CDR1 and CDR2, the germline V gene lists ENHRY and SYGVKD. V is shortened by 7 bases, J by 2 bases, and the region joining them spans 10 bases. Including the terminal cysteine and phenylalanine, the CDR3 comprises 13 residues. Kept here is only the CDR3 DNA, which spans 39 bases and is read in frame from base 1. In total, more than 500 healthy bone marrow donors made up the cohort. At the time of sampling, every cohort member was nominally healthy, though immune exposures that went unrecorded were likely present. The donor tested CMV seronegative and was one of the 352 seronegative cohort members. A peripheral blood sample was provided by each donor, and peripheral blood mononuclear cells were used for TCR beta sequencing. The Qiagen DNeasy Blood Extraction Kit was used to extract genomic DNA from the blood cell samples. Points on this clone: Its antigen specificity is not known. Base qualities are not at hand, and no much larger clone is one base apart.

The clonotype originates from a woman aged 18-30 years in good health and CMV-seronegative. This sequence uses TRBV10-3 and TRBJ2-3, with TRBD2 tentatively as D gene (6 bases match). Sequenced material: PBMCs. CDR3 loop: CAINRRATDTQYF. Read as DNA, the sequence is TGTGCCATCAATAGGAGGGCCACAGATACGCAGTATTTT.